This TCR beta chain was identified in a study of blood T cell repertoires in COVID-19 (TCRdb year 2020). Notes on the research overall: Samples from collaborators originated in the United States, Italy and Spain and spanned both the acute and convalescent phases of COVID-19. Deeply sampled blood TCRbeta repertoires from subjects exposed to, actively infected with, or recovered from COVID-19 were included in the dataset. The sample metadata nearly always contained a de-identified subject ID, COVID-19 status, age in years and sex. The prospective study material was composed of cDNA or gDNA derived from T cells, B-cell-depleted T cells, or PBMCs. The samples were drawn from two sources: the first 160 participants of the ongoing ImmuneRACE study, and 1,254 subjects contributed by 6 global collaborators. The repertoires were made available in a free public database intended to serve as a resource for research on the immune response to SARS-CoV-2. HLA class I and class II types, where available, came from metadata supplied by the sample provider rather than from assay-based typing.

Collaborating institutions collected whole blood in K2EDTA tubes following their own protocols. For TCRbeta analysis, collaborator samples were shipped as frozen whole blood, as isolated PBMCs, or as DNA extracted from either sample type. TCRbeta CDR3 regions were amplified from genomic DNA by means of the immunoSEQ Assay, a bias-controlled multiplex PCR. On the study's bioinformatics: The number of nucleated cells in each sample was estimated by amplification of reference gene primers within the assay. Sequence reads were collapsed and filtered to measure the absolute abundance of every unique TCRbeta CDR3 rearrangement. Productive Simpson clonality was computed per sample as the square root of Simpson's diversity index over productive rearrangements. This is the immuneACCESS table as TCRdb keeps it, with only in-frame sequences that have V and J called. A part of the clones is gone; compared with another copy, unresolved V genes explain less than half, and the rest is unexplained. V, J and clone size are those of that table, while D and trimming were read from the DNA. This sample gives over 150,000 clones in total; 77% of them show up just once. The top ten clonotypes cover 2.8% of the sample.

General findings and caveats noted by the study authors: Clinical and demographic metadata were provided uncurated, with the amount varying by source and participant.

This clone turned up a few times. Its antigen is still unknown. Qualities for individual bases were not recorded, and no much larger clone is one base off. CDR1 KGHSH and CDR2 LQKENI were looked up in the germline V gene. Between the V and J ends, shortened by 4 bases and 4 bases respectively, the junction contains 23 bases. From the cysteine up to the phenylalanine, the CDR3 has a length of 17 residues. The kept DNA is CDR3 alone, 51 bases in frame from the first base. The sequence links TRBV18 to TRBJ2-7, and perhaps TRBD2 as D gene, on 7 matching bases. This clonotype originated in a man between 70 and 80 years old with acute or convalescent COVID-19. The sequenced sample consisted of peripheral blood. The DNA sequence is as follows: TGTGCCAGCTCACGCTCGACTATCGGGGGGCACCAATACGAGCAGTACTTC. Translated, it gives CASSRSTIGGHQYEQYF.